The 7 T cell receptor beta chains presented below share a single source sample, sequenced in a study of blood T cell repertoires in COVID-19. Using immunoSEQ multiplex PCR, the repertoire was profiled, and TCRdb retains in-frame clones only, with some absent. The data show tens of thousands of clones, approximately 91% seen once. Sequencing used peripheral blood. The receptors here all came from an elderly woman with acute or convalescent COVID-19.

The CDR3 reads CATVGGRESNQPQHF. As DNA, the CDR3 is TGTGCCACGGTGGGGGGAAGGGAGAGCAATCAGCCCCAGCATTTT. The rearrangement uses TRBV12-1 and TRBJ1-5. TRBV12-1 is described as a pseudogene. The CDR3 contains 15 residues.

The chain has TRBV11-2 and TRBJ1-2; 11 nucleotides agree with TRBD1. J lost 2 bases, V lost 5 bases, and 7 bases had no gene match. Germline V gene data show CDR1 as SGHAT and CDR2 as FQNNGV. This CDR3 region has 16 residues. CDR3 coding DNA: TGTGCCAGCAGCAGACCCGGGACAGGGGGAAACTATGGCTACACCTTC. Protein: CASSRPGTGGNYGYTF.

The V gene is TRBV3-1 (or the pseudogene TRBV3-2), the J gene TRBJ1-1; 7 bases are a match to TRBD1. The CDR3 is made up of 14 amino acids. Germline-derived CDR1 and CDR2 are LGHDT and YNNKEL (reference sequence). The V and J ends lost 5 bases and 0 bases, in that order; junction bases with no gene match: 3. In nucleotides, the CDR3 is TGTGCCAGCAGCACGGGACAGATGAACACTGAAGCTTTCTTT. It specifies CASSTGQMNTEAFF.

The J gene is TRBJ2-3, the V gene TRBV9, with 12 bases fitting TRBD2. This CDR3 is built from 16 residues. V shed 4 bases, J shed 8 bases, and the junction held 11 bases outside the gene matches. Germline CDR1 reads SGDLS; CDR2 reads YYNGEE. The CDR3 DNA reads TGTGCCAGCAGCCCACGGACTAGCGGGGTTGAAGGTACGCAGTATTTT. It codes for CASSPRTSGVEGTQYF.

The chain links TRBV4-1 to TRBJ1-4, with 9 bases identical to TRBD1. CDR1 is MGHRA and CDR2 is YSYEKL in the germline V gene. The CDR3 runs 15 residues. V gave up 3 bases and J gave up 5 bases; unmatched junction bases: 4. The CDR3 DNA reads as TGCGCCAGCAGCCATAAACAGGGGGCGAATGAAAAACTGTTTTTT. Amino acid sequence: CASSHKQGANEKLFF.

The V gene is TRBV19, the J gene TRBJ1-2; D perhaps matches TRBD1 (5 bases). Germline CDR1 is LNHDA and CDR2 is SQIVND (reference sequence). CDR3 size: 16 residues. V gave up 5 bases and J gave up 6 bases, with 22 bases separating them. The CDR3 DNA sequence: TGTGCCAGTAGTCTCTCCGGGACTCAGACGACTCATGGCTACACCTTC. The encoded protein is CASSLSGTQTTHGYTF. Full variable domain (outside the CDR3, taken from reference TRBV19 and TRBJ1-2): DGGITQSPKYLFRKEGQNVTLSCEQNLNHDAMYWYRQDPGQGLRLIYYSQIVNDFQKGDIAEGYSVSREKKESFPLTVTSAQKNPTAFYLCASSLSGTQTTHGYTFGSGTRLTVV.

The chain is built from TRBV4-1 and TRBJ2-1; the match to TRBD1 covers 7 bases. The CDR3 extends over 15 amino acids. From germline, CDR1 is MGHRA and CDR2 YSYEKL. V was pared by 3 bases and J by 0 bases, with 2 bases of the junction left unmatched. CDR3 sequence (DNA): TGCGCCAGCAGCCAGGGGACAGTCTCCTACAATGAGCAGTTCTTC. Protein sequence: CASSQGTVSYNEQFF.